This TCR beta chain was captured in a study of blood T cells in healthy people across ages (dated by TCRdb to between 2014 and 2016). Turning to the overall study: In model experiments, roughly one uniquely barcoded TCR beta cDNA molecule per two T cells was captured by template switching. Using deep sequencing normalized with unique cDNA molecular identifiers, the study measured how TCR beta repertoire diversity changes with age. To avoid experimental bias, donors of different ages were distributed randomly across sequencing lanes. For two donors (one aged 18 to 29 and one aged 80 or older), the study analyzed two additional independent replicas of 1 million unique cDNA reads from the same blood draw. The donors were divided into four age groups: young (average roughly 17 years), middle-aged (approximately 39), aged (approximately 59) and long-lived (around 80).

The approximately 39 donors, aged 6 to 90 years, were systemically healthy Caucasian individuals from Russia. About 10 milliliters of peripheral blood were collected from each donor into EDTA-treated Vacutainer tubes. Ficoll-Paque density-gradient centrifugation was used to isolate PBMCs, with at least 6 million obtained per sample. Total RNA was extracted from PBMCs with Trizol reagent, with at least 5 micrograms obtained per sample. Naive CD45RAhigh/CD27high T cell percentages were measured by flow cytometry on a PBMC aliquot from every donor. This clonotype was observed at least ten times. What antigen it recognizes has not been identified. Base qualities were left out, and no much larger clone turns up one base away. CDR1 and CDR2, looked up from the germline V gene, are SGHTA and FQGNSA. The CDR3 sequence holds 12 residues, the cysteine and phenylalanine included. The sequence is cut down to CDR3 DNA, 36 bases in frame from base 1. V lost 8 bases and J lost 2 bases; the stretch between them is 10 bases long.

The method behind the library was 5' RACE. The listed sequencing device is Illumina HiSeq 2500. A second PCR of roughly 7 to 12 cycles was performed with a sample-barcoded 5' primer and a J-beta primer mix. Each TCR beta cDNA molecule received a unique molecular identifier from a template-switch 5' adaptor carrying 12 random nucleotides. Each sample yielded at least 2.5 million CDR3-containing paired-end reads. The Mint cDNA synthesis kit, primed by a TRBC-specific oligonucleotide, was used to synthesize first-strand cDNA from all RNA. All cDNA was treated with uracil-DNA glycosylase and then went through a first 18-cycle PCR with the universal primers M1SS and BC2_uni_R. In the authors' own workflow: For normalization, 1 million high-quality reads, each with a distinct molecular identifier, were randomly selected from each sample. Instead of being binned into consensus sequences, reads that shared molecular identifiers were thrown out. MiTCR, with a Q25 quality threshold and the strictest error-elimination algorithm, was used for CDR3 identification, clonotype clustering and error correction. A nonparametric unseen species model using Euler transformation provided a lower-bound estimate of total TCR beta diversity. The public reads were reanalyzed by TCRdb: fastp trimming at Q25, MiXCR alignment, in-frame beta chains only. Each entry is one CDR3 protein sequence, shown with its most common DNA and genes. The V and J calls reflect TCRdb's pipeline rather than the authors' work. The sample profile shows just over 1 million distinct CDR3 sequences; around 43% of them were found once. The leading ten clones occupy approximately 17% of the sample.

Beyond this particular receptor, the publication reports: The long-lived group showed more naive CD4+ T cells, fewer expanded clones and increased TCR diversity than the aged group, suggesting age selection. A strong correlation was found between observed TCR beta diversity and the percentage of naive T cells measured by flow cytometry. Since profiling was done on bulk unsorted PBMCs, naive and antigen-experienced compartments could not be conclusively compared. Estimates of total diversity based on one million sequenced T cells were regarded as lower bounds and as underestimates. Because the CMV infection status of the donors was unknown, age-related changes in expanded clonotypes may potentially have been confounded. Observed TCR beta diversity per million T cells fell roughly linearly with age, and a significant reduction was already apparent by age about 38.

Recombination joined TRBV7-2 with TRBJ2-7; the D gene lacks a confident call. Sequences were obtained from blood. The clonotype comes from a woman aged 60-75 years in good health. The CDR3 sequence is CASGRRPYEQYF. Read as DNA, the sequence is TGTGCCAGCGGACGGCGGCCCTACGAGCAGTACTTC.